These 30 T cell receptor beta chains were sequenced from one sample in a study of T cell responses to AZD1222 COVID-19 vaccine. Generated by immunoSEQ multiplex PCR, the TCRdb table keeps only in-frame clones and is missing some. The sample records about 96,000 clones, roughly 90% being singletons. The sample in question was peripheral blood, obtained on day 0 of AZD1222 vaccination. The source of these receptors is an adult in good health.

To note about this clone: A read error may produce the germline difference seen at one junction end. The genes are TRBV5-4 and TRBJ2-7; TRBD1 matches 8 bases. CDR1 is SGHNT, CDR2 YYREEE, per germline (reference sequence). This CDR3 has 14 residues. The CDR3 loop is CASRLGQVSGEQYF. DNA of the CDR3: TGTGCCAGCAGATTGGGACAGGTCTCGGGAGAGCAGTACTTC.

Regarding this clone: In the same sample, other DNA sequences code for this CDR3. This chain uses TRBV9 with TRBJ2-1; D call uncertain. V lost 0 bases to trimming and J lost 0 bases, with 10 bases between them. The CDR3 totals 16 residues. Looked up from germline, CDR1 is SGDLS and CDR2 is YYNGEE. Here the CDR3 DNA reads TGTGCCAGCAGCGTAGCTGGACCCAGCTCCTACAATGAGCAGTTCTTC. This encodes CASSVAGPSSYNEQFF.

This chain joins TRBV5-6 and TRBJ2-4; D not certain. This CDR3 has 11 residues. Germline V gene sequence: CDR1 SGHDT, CDR2 YYEEEE. Trimming cost V 1 base and J 8 bases, with 4 bases left between them. For the CDR3, the DNA is TGTGCCAGCAGCTTGTTTGACATTCAGTACTTC. This gives the protein CASSLFDIQYF.

This clone was seen only once. The CDR3 reads CASSSPGQGDDEQFF. The CDR3 bases are TGTGCCAGCAGTTCCCCCGGACAGGGGGACGATGAGCAGTTCTTC. V is TRBV28 and J is TRBJ2-1; 10 nucleotides match TRBD1. This CDR3 comprises 15 residues. CDR1 is MDHEN, CDR2 SYDVKM, per germline. J gave up 8 bases and V 4 bases, and 8 bases lay outside the gene matches.

This chain uses TRBV7-6 with TRBJ2-2; possibly TRBD1 for D (6 bases). Germline assignment: CDR1 SGHVS and CDR2 FNYEAQ. With 1 base removed from V and 0 bases from J, the gap between germline ends came to 15 bases. The CDR3 sequence is 18 residues long. The CDR3: CASSLGVQGTANTGELFF. The CDR3 coding sequence is TGTGCCAGCAGCTTAGGCGTACAGGGAACCGCGAACACCGGGGAGCTGTTTTTT.

This clone was counted a single time. The V and J genes are TRBV30 and TRBJ1-1; D gene uncertain. V lost 0 bases, J lost 5 bases, and 10 bases lay in between. The V gene's germline CDR1 is GTSNPN and CDR2 SVGIG (reference sequence). The CDR3 has 13 amino acids. The CDR3 nucleotides read TGTGCCTGGAGTGTACTAGCTGGGACTGAAGCTTTCTTT. This encodes CAWSVLAGTEAFF.

The J gene is TRBJ2-7, the V gene TRBV28; D possibly corresponds to TRBD2 (7 bases). The V gene lost 5 bases and the J gene lost 5 bases, with 19 bases spanning the gap. Germline V gene lookup returns CDR1 MDHEN and CDR2 SYDVKM. The CDR3 consists of 15 residues. The chain's CDR3 is CASSPRGGGNDEQYF. The CDR3 coding sequence is TGTGCCAGCAGTCCGCGGGGAGGGGGGAACGACGAGCAGTACTTC.

This chain joins TRBV5-4 and TRBJ1-5; D gene uncertain. Germline V gives CDR1 SGHNT, CDR2 YYREEE (reference sequence). V was cut by 0 bases and J by 2 bases, with 6 bases left in between. The CDR3 covers 14 residues. The CDR3 coding sequence is TGTGCCAGCAGCTTGGGAGGTCGCAATCAGCCCCAGCATTTT. Protein product: CASSLGGRNQPQHF.

The chain joins TRBV28 to TRBJ2-7; perhaps TRBD1 as D (6 bases). The CDR3 is 17 amino acids. V lost 2 bases to trimming and J lost 4 bases, with 21 bases between them. Germline CDR1 is MDHEN and CDR2 is SYDVKM. CDR3 amino acids: CASSLRDIIGMRYEQYF. The CDR3 nucleotides read TGTGCCAGCAGTTTAAGGGACATAATAGGGATGCGGTACGAGCAGTACTTC.

This chain links TRBV20-1 with TRBJ2-7, with D unclear. V was pared by 3 bases and J by 6 bases, with 18 bases between. This CDR3 region has 14 residues. Germline values: CDR1 DFQATT, CDR2 SNEGSKA (reference sequence). DNA of the CDR3: TGCAGTGCTAGTCCGGCAGGTAAATTACGCGAGCAGTACTTC. Its translation: CSASPAGKLREQYF.

This clone was found a few times. The V gene is TRBV3-1 (or the pseudogene TRBV3-2), the J gene TRBJ2-7; D not resolved. Between the trimmed V and J ends, which lost 0 bases and 4 bases, there was a span of 10 bases. The CDR3 spans 14 residues. Germline values: CDR1 LGHDT, CDR2 YNNKEL (reference sequence). The CDR3 sequence: CASSQDLASYEQYF. In DNA, the CDR3 is TGTGCCAGCAGCCAAGATCTTGCGAGTTACGAGCAGTACTTC.

The V call is TRBV11-1, the J call TRBJ2-2; D is perhaps TRBD1 (6 bases). Trimming cost V 0 bases and J 5 bases, with 10 bases left between them. The CDR3 extends over 15 amino acids. Germline lookup yields CDR1 SGHAT and CDR2 FQDESV (reference sequence). The CDR3 DNA reads as TGTGCCAGCAGCTTAGCCCGAAGGGGGACCGGGGAGCTGTTTTTT. Translation gives CASSLARRGTGELFF.

This clone was observed once. For the CDR3, the DNA is TGTGCCACGCGGACGGCGAACACTGAAGCTTTCTTT. As protein: CATRTANTEAFF. V and J are TRBV6-5 and TRBJ1-1, with unresolved D. CDR1 is MNHEY, CDR2 SVGAGI, per germline. The CDR3 spans 12 residues. The V end was cut by 10 bases, the J end by 1 base, with 10 bases between.

This clone has a handful of counts. This sequence joins TRBV9 and TRBJ2-2; perhaps D is TRBD1 or TRBD2 (5 bases each). V lost 0 bases and J 3 bases, leaving 12 bases between the germline ends. Germline CDR1 reads SGDLS; CDR2 reads YYNGEE. The CDR3 is 16 residues long. The CDR3 sequence: CASSVEGRPYTGELFF. CDR3 bases: TGTGCCAGCAGCGTAGAGGGACGGCCATACACCGGGGAGCTGTTTTTT.

V and J are TRBV5-1 and TRBJ2-1; 14 bases line up with TRBD2. Germline V gives CDR1 SGHRS, CDR2 YFSETQ. V shed 4 bases, J shed 8 bases, and the junction held 2 bases outside the gene matches. The CDR3 covers 14 residues. The CDR3 DNA reads as TGCGCCAGCAGCGGGGGACTAGCGGGAGATGAGCAGTTCTTC. This sequence encodes CASSGGLAGDEQFF.

The chain links TRBV6-5 to TRBJ2-7, with 9 bases fitting TRBD1. The CDR3 is 13 residues long. The germline V gene encodes CDR1 MNHEY and CDR2 SVGAGI. Trimming cost V 6 bases and J 3 bases; bases outside gene matches: 3. The DNA of the CDR3 is TGTGCCAGCAGGGACAGGGGTTTCTACGAGCAGTACTTC. It is translated as CASRDRGFYEQYF.

The gene calls are TRBV6-5 and TRBJ2-7; 9 nucleotides align to TRBD1. CDR3 length equals 16 residues. J lost 0 bases, V lost 2 bases, and 5 bases had no gene match. Germline V gene sequence: CDR1 MNHEY, CDR2 SVGAGI. This chain's CDR3 is CASSYPRDRDSYEQYF. In nucleotides, the CDR3 is TGTGCCAGCAGTTACCCCCGGGACAGGGACTCCTACGAGCAGTACTTC.

The chain is built from TRBV28 and TRBJ1-5; 7 bases agree with TRBD1. Per the germline V gene, CDR1 is MDHEN and CDR2 is SYDVKM. The CDR3 covers 14 residues. Germline trimming cut 6 bases from V and 3 bases from J; bases unmatched to any gene: 5. The CDR3 nucleotides read TGTGCCAGCAGAGGGGACAGCGTCAATCAGCCCCAGCATTTT. It translates to CASRGDSVNQPQHF.

This chain connects TRBV6-5 to TRBJ1-1, with D tentatively TRBD1 (6 bases). The germline V and J ends were trimmed by 6 bases and 2 bases, with 13 bases remaining between them. The germline V gene has CDR1 MNHEY and CDR2 SVGAGI. The CDR3 is 14 residues long. The CDR3 bases are TGTGCCAGCAGGACCACAGGGACAAACACTGAAGCTTTCTTT. Protein: CASRTTGTNTEAFF.

V usage is TRBV29-1 and J usage is TRBJ2-1, with a possible D match to TRBD2 (6 bases). Germline values: CDR1 SQVTM, CDR2 ANQGSEA. The CDR3 contains 14 residues. V shed 5 bases and J shed 7 bases, with 18 bases lying between them. The DNA of the CDR3 is TGCAGCGTTACATTGGGGCTAGCGAGAAATGAGCAGTTCTTC. Translation gives CSVTLGLARNEQFF.

This clone was observed once. CDR3 protein: CASRGVRAKNIQYF. In nucleotides, the CDR3 is TGTGCCAGCAGAGGGGTCCGGGCCAAAAACATTCAGTACTTC. The chain uses TRBV28 and TRBJ2-4; possible D gene TRBD1, 5 bases. Trimming removed 6 bases at V and 1 base at J, with 10 bases between. The CDR3 has 14 amino acids. The germline V gene has CDR1 MDHEN and CDR2 SYDVKM. The whole variable domain, filled in from reference TRBV28 and TRBJ2-4, reads DVKVTQSSRYLVKRTGEKVFLECVQDMDHENMFWYRQDPGLGLRLIYFSYDVKMKEKGDIPEGYSVSREKKERFSLILESASTNQTSMYLCASRGVRAKNIQYFGAGTRLSVL.

The J gene is TRBJ1-5, the V gene TRBV7-9; D gene uncertain. This CDR3 region has 16 residues. V was clipped by 5 bases and J by 4 bases, with 18 bases between them. Germline assignment: CDR1 SEHNR and CDR2 FQNEAQ (reference sequence). The CDR3 region is CASSPGGGLGNQPQHF. The CDR3 DNA reads TGTGCCAGCAGCCCCGGCGGAGGCCTCGGAAATCAGCCCCAGCATTTT. The complete variable domain, with remaining parts taken from reference TRBV7-9 and TRBJ1-5, reads DTGVSQNPRHKITKRGQNVTFRCDPISEHNRLYWYRQTLGQGPEFLTYFQNEAQLEKSRLLSDRFSAERPKGSFSTLEIQRTEQGDSAMYLCASSPGGGLGNQPQHFGDGTRLSIL.

This chain links TRBV27 with TRBJ1-1; 9 nucleotides line up with TRBD1. This CDR3 region has 16 residues. Germline V gene lookup returns CDR1 MNHEY and CDR2 SMNVEV (reference sequence). The V gene end was trimmed by 3 bases and the J gene end by 5 bases; junction bases not matched to a gene: 10. CDR3 residues: CASSFTGGAMGTEAFF. The CDR3 DNA sequence: TGTGCCAGCAGTTTCACAGGGGGCGCGATGGGAACTGAAGCTTTCTTT.

CDR3 bases: TGTGCCAGCAGCCCCGGGACAGGGGAAGAAAAACTGTTTTTT. It specifies CASSPGTGEEKLFF. The chain couples TRBV7-9 to TRBJ1-4; TRBD1 aligns across 10 bases. The CDR3 consists of 14 residues. V was pared by 5 bases and J by 8 bases, with 5 bases of the junction left unmatched. Germline V gene data show CDR1 as SEHNR and CDR2 as FQNEAQ (reference sequence).

This clone was seen just once. The chain uses TRBV4-2 and TRBJ2-3; D remains ambiguous. CDR1 LGHNA and CDR2 YNFKEQ come from the germline V gene. V was cut by 0 bases and J by 1 base, with 8 bases left in between. There are 15 residues in the CDR3. Written as DNA, the CDR3 is TGTGCCAGCAGCCAAGATCGGCAGGGCACAGATACGCAGTATTTT. Encoded protein: CASSQDRQGTDTQYF.

The chain employs TRBV30 and TRBJ1-6, with D tentatively TRBD1 (5 bases). V was cut by 4 bases and J by 8 bases, with 12 bases left in between. Germline CDR1 is GTSNPN and CDR2 is SVGIG (reference sequence). The CDR3 totals 13 residues. CDR3 in amino acids: CAWNTLGDSPLHF. The DNA of the CDR3 is TGTGCCTGGAACACCCTGGGGGATTCACCCCTCCACTTT. Using reference TRBV30 and TRBJ1-6 for the parts outside the CDR3, the full variable domain is SQTIHQWPATLVQPVGSPLSLECTVEGTSNPNLYWYRQAAGRGLQLLFYSVGIGQISSEVPQNLSASRPQDRQFILSSKKLLLSDSGFYLCAWNTLGDSPLHFGNGTRLTVT.

The CDR3 region is CASSHRGSGTEAFF. CDR3 nucleotide sequence: TGTGCCAGCAGCCACAGGGGGTCGGGCACTGAAGCTTTCTTT. The rearrangement joins TRBV6-5 to TRBJ1-1, with 8 bases identical to TRBD1. The CDR3 sequence is 14 residues long. With 6 bases clipped from V and 4 bases from J, the junction kept 7 bases outside the gene matches. The germline CDR1 and CDR2 sequences are MNHEY and SVGAGI.

This chain links TRBV6-6 with TRBJ1-3; D is unresolved. The germline CDR1 and CDR2 sequences are MNHNY and SVGAGI (reference sequence). V gave up 5 bases and J gave up 0 bases, with 17 bases separating them. The CDR3 contains 17 residues. The CDR3 protein is CASSPRVGLSSGNTIYF. CDR3 sequence (DNA): TGTGCCAGCAGTCCACGGGTCGGTCTGAGCTCTGGAAACACCATATATTTT.

The chain joins TRBV19 to TRBJ1-4; 8 bases agree with TRBD1. V dropped 3 bases and J dropped 8; count of bases not matched to a gene: 5. This CDR3 spans 14 amino acids. Per the germline V gene, CDR1 is LNHDA and CDR2 is SQIVND (reference sequence). The CDR3 here is CASSIGQGGEKLFF. In DNA, the CDR3 is TGTGCCAGTAGTATCGGACAGGGTGGCGAAAAACTGTTTTTT.

The V and J genes are TRBV10-3 and TRBJ2-5, with 10 bases aligning to TRBD2. The CDR3 covers 16 residues. Losses at the gene ends were 0 bases for V and 4 bases for J; bases not matched to a gene: 5. Looked up from germline, CDR1 is ENHRY and CDR2 is SYGVKD. CDR3 nucleotides: TGTGCCATCAGTGAGTCGGTTACTAGCGGGATAGAGACCCAGTACTTC. Translation gives CAISESVTSGIETQYF.